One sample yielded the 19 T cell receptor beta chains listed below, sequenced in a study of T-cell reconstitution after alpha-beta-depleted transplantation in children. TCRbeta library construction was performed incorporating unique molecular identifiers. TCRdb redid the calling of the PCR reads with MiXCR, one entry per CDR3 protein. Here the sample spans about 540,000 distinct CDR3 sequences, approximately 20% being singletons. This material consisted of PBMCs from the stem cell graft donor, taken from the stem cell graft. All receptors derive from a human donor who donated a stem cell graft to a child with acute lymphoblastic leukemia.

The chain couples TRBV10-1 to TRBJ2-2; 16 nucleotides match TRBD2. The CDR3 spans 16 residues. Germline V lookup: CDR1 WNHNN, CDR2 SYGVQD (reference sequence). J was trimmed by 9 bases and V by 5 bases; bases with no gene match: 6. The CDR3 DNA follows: TGCGCCAGCAGTCCGGGACTAGCGGGAGGGCCCCGGGAGCTGTTTTTT. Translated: CASSPGLAGGPRELFF.

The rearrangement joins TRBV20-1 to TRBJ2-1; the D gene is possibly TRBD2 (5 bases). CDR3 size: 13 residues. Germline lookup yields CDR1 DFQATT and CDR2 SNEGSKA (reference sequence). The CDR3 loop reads CSDRRYSYNEQFF. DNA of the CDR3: TGCAGCGATCGGAGGTACTCCTACAATGAGCAGTTCTTC.

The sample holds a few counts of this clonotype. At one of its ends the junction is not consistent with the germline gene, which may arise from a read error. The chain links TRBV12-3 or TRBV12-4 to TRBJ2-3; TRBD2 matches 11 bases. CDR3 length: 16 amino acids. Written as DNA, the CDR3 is TGTCCCAGCAGTCCCGTAGCGGGAGGGGGCACAGATACGCAGTATTTT. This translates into CPSSPVAGGGTDTQYF.

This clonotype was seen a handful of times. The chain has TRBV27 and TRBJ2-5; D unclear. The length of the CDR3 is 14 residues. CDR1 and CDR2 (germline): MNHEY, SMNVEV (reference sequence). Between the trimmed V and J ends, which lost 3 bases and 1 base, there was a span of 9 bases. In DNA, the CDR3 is TGTGCCAGCAGTTTGCTAGGTCTCCAAGAGACCCAGTACTTC. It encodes CASSLLGLQETQYF.

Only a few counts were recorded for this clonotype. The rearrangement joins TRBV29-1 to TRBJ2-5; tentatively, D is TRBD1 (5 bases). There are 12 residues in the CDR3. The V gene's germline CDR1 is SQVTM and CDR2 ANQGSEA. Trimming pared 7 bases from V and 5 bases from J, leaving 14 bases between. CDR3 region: CSAPEGVETQYF. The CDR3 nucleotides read TGCAGCGCGCCCGAAGGGGTGGAGACCCAGTACTTC.

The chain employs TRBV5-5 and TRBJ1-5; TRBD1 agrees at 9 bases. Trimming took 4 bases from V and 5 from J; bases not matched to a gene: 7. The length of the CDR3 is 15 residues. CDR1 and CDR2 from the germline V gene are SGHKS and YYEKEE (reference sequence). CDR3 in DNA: TGTGCCAGCAGCCGAGGACAGGGGTTGGATCAGCCCCAGCATTTT. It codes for CASSRGQGLDQPQHF.

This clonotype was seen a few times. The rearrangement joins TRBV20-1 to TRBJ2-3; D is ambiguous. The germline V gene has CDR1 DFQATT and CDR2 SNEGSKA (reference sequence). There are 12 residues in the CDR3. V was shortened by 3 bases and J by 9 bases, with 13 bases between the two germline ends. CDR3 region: CSASDILETQYF. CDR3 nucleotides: TGCAGTGCTAGCGACATCTTAGAAACGCAGTATTTT.

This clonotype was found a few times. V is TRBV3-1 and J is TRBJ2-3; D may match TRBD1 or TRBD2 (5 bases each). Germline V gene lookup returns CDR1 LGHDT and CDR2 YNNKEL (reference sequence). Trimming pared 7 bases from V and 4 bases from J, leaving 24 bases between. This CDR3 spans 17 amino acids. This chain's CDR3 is CASTDSRDAKEADTQYF. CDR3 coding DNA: TGTGCCAGCACCGACTCCCGGGACGCCAAAGAGGCAGATACGCAGTATTTT.

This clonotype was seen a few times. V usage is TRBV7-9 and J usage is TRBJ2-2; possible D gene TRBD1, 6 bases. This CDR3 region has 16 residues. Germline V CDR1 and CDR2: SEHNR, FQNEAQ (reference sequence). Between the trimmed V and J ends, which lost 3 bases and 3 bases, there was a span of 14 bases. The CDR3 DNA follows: TGTGCCAGCAGCTTGTTCGACAGGTCGGACACCGGGGAGCTGTTTTTT. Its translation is CASSLFDRSDTGELFF.

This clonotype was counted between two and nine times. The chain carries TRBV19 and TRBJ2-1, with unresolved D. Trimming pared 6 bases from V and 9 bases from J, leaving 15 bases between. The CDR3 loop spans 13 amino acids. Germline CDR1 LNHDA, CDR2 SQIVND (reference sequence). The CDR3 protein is CASSLSSVGEQFF. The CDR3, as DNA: TGTGCCAGTAGCCTAAGCAGTGTGGGTGAGCAGTTCTTC.

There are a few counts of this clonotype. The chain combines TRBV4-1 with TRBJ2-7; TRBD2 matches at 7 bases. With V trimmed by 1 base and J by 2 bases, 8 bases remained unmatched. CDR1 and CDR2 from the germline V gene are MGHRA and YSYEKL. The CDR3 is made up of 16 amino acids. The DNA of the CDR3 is TGCGCCAGCAGCCAAGGGGGGAGGGCCCCGACCTACGAGCAGTACTTC. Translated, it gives CASSQGGRAPTYEQYF.

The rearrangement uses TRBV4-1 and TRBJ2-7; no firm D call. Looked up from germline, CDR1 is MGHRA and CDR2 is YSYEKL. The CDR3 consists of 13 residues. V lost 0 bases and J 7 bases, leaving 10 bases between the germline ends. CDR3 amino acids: CASSQEVPREQYF. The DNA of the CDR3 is TGCGCCAGCAGCCAAGAGGTCCCCCGGGAGCAGTACTTC.

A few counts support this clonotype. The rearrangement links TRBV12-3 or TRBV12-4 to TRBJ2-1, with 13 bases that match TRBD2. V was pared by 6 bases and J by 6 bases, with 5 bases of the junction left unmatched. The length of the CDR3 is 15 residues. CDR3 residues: CASRRLAGGGNEQFF. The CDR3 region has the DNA TGTGCCAGCAGACGACTAGCGGGAGGTGGCAATGAGCAGTTCTTC.

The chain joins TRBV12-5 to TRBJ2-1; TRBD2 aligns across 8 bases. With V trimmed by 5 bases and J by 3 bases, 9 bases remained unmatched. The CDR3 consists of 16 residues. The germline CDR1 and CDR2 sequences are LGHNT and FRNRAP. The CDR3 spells CASGALLAGFYNEQFF. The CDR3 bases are TGTGCTAGTGGTGCCCTTTTAGCGGGATTCTACAATGAGCAGTTCTTC. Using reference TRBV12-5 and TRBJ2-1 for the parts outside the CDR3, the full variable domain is DARVTQTPRHKVTEMGQEVTMRCQPILGHNTVFWYRQTMMQGLELLAYFRNRAPLDDSGMPKDRFSAEMPDATLATLKIQPSEPRDSAVYFCASGALLAGFYNEQFFGPGTRLTVL.

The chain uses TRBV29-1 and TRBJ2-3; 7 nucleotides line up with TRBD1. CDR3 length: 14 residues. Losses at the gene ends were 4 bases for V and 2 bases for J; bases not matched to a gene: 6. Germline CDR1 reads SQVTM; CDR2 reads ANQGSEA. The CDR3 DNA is TGCAGCGTTGTAGGACAGGTCACCACAGATACGCAGTATTTT. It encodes CSVVGQVTTDTQYF.

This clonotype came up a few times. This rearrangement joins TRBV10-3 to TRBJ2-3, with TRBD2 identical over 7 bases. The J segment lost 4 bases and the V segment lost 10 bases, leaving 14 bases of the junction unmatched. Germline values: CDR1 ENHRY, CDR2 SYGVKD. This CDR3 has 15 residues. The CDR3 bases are TGTGCCACAAGAGCCGGGGGAGGGCCTGCAGATACGCAGTATTTT. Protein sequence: CATRAGGGPADTQYF.

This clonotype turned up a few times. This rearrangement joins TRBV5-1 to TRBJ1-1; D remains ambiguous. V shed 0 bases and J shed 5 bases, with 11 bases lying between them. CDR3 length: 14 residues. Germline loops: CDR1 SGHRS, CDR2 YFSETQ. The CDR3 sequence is CASSLVYGQTEAFF. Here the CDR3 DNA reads TGCGCCAGCAGCTTGGTTTACGGGCAGACTGAAGCTTTCTTT.

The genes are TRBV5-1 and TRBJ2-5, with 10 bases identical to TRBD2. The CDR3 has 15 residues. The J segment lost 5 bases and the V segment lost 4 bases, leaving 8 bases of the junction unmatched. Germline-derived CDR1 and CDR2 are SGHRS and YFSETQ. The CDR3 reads CASSVAAGGSETQYF. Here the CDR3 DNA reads TGCGCCAGCAGCGTAGCAGCGGGAGGGTCTGAGACCCAGTACTTC.

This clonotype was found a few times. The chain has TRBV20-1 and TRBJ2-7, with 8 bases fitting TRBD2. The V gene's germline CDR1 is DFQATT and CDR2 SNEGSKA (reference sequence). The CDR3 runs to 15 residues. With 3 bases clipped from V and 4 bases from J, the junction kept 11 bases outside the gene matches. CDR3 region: CSASPRAGVLYEQYF. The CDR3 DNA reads TGCAGTGCTAGCCCCAGAGCGGGAGTACTGTACGAGCAGTACTTC.